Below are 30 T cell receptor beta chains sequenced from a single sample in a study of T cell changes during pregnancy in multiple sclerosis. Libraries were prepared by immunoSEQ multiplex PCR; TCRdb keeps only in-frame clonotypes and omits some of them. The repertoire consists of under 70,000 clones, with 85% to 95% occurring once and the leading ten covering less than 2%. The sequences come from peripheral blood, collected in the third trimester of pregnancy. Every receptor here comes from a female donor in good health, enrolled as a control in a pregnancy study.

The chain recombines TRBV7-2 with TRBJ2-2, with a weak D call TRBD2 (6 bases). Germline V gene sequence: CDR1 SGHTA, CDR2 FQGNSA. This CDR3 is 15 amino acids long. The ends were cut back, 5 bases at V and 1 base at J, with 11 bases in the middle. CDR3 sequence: CASSPGSGNTGELFF. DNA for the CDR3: TGTGCCAGCAGCCCCGGGAGCGGGAACACCGGGGAGCTGTTTTTT.

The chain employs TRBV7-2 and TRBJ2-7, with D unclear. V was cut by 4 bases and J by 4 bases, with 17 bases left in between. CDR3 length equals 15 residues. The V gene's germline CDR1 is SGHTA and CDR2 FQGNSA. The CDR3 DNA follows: TGTGCCAGCAGCTCCCAGTCGTTAATATCATACGAGCAGTACTTC. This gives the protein CASSSQSLISYEQYF.

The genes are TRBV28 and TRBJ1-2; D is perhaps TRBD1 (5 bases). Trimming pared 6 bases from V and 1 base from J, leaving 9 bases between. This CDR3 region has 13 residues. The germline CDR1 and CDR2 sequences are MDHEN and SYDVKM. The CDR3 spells CASRPGLNYGYTF. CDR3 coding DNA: TGTGCCAGCAGACCAGGGCTTAACTATGGCTACACCTTC.

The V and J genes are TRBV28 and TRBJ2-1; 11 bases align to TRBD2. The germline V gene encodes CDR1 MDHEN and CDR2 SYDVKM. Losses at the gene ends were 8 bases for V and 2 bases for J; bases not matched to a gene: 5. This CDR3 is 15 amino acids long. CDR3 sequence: CASVTTSGAYNEQFF. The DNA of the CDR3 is TGTGCCAGCGTAACGACTAGCGGGGCCTACAATGAGCAGTTCTTC.

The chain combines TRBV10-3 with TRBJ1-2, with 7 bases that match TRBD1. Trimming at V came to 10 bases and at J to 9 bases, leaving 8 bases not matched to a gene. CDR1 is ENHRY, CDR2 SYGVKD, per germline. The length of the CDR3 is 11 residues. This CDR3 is CATQQGRSYTF. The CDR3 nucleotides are TGTGCCACCCAACAGGGGAGGAGCTACACCTTC.

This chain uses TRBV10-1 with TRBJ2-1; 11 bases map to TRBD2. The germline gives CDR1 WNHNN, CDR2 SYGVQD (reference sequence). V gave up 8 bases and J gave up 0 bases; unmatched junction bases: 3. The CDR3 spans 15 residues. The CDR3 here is CASGGLAASYNEQFF. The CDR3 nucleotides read TGCGCCAGCGGGGGACTAGCGGCCTCCTACAATGAGCAGTTCTTC.

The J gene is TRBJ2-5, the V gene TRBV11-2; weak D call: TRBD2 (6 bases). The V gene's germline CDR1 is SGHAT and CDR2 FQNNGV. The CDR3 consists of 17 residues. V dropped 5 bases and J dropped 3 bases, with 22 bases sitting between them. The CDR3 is CASSLFSPGWGEETQYF. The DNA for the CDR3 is TGTGCCAGCAGCCTATTTTCGCCAGGGTGGGGGGAAGAGACCCAGTACTTC.

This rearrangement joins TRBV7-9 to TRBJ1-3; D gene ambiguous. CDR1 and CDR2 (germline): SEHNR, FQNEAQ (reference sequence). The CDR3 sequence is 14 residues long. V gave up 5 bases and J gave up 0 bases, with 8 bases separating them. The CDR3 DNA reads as TGTGCCAGCAGCCCGTCGGTCTCTGGAAACACCATATATTTT. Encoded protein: CASSPSVSGNTIYF.

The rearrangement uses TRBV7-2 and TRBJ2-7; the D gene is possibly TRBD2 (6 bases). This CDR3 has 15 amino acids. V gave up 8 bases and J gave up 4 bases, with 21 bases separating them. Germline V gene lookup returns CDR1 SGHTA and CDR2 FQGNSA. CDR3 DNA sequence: TGTGCCAGCCGGGACTGGGGCACCCCACTATACGAGCAGTACTTC. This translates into CASRDWGTPLYEQYF. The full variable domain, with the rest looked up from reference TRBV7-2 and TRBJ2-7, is GAGVSQSPSNKVTEKGKDVELRCDPISGHTALYWYRQSLGQGLEFLIYFQGNSAPDKSGLPSDRFSAERTGGSVSTLTIQRTQQEDSAVYLCASRDWGTPLYEQYFGPGTRLTVT.

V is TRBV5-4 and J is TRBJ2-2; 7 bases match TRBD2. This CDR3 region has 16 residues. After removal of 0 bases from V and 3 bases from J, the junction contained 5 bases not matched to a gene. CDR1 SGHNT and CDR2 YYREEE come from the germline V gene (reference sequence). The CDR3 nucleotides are TGTGCCAGCAGCTTGGGTGGACTAGTGGACACCGGGGAGCTGTTTTTT. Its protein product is CASSLGGLVDTGELFF.

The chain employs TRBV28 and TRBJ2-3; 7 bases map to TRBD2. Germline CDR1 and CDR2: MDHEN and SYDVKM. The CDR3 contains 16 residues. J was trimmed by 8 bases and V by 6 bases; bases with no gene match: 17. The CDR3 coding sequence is TGTGCCAGCAGCCGAGGACTAGGTTCTCCCCAGGGTACGCAGTATTTT. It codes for CASSRGLGSPQGTQYF.

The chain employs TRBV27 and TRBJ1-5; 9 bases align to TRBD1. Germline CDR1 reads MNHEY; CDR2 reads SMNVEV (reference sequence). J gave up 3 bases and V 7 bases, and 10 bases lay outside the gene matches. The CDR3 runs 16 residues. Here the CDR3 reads CASKPRTGDHNQPQHF. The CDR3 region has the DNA TGTGCCAGCAAACCCCGGACAGGGGATCACAATCAGCCCCAGCATTTT.

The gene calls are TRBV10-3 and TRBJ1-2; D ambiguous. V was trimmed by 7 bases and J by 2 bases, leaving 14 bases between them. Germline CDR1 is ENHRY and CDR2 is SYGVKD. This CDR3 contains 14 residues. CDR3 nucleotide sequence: TGTGCCATCAAGAGGGCCCCGGGGAACTATGGCTACACCTTC. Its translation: CAIKRAPGNYGYTF.

CDR3 sequence: CASSQQTGDTDTQYF. The CDR3 DNA reads as TGTGCCAGCAGCCAGCAAACAGGGGACACAGATACGCAGTATTTT. V and J are TRBV4-2 and TRBJ2-3; 7 bases match TRBD1. Looked up from germline, CDR1 is LGHNA and CDR2 is YNFKEQ. The CDR3 runs 15 residues. The V gene end was trimmed by 3 bases and the J gene end by 2 bases; junction bases not matched to a gene: 5.

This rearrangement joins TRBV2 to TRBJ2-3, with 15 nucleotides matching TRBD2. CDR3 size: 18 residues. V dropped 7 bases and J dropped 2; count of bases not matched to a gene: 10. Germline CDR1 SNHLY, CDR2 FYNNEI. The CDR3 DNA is TGTGCCAGCAAGCCGGGACTAGCGGGGGGCCACCTCACAGATACGCAGTATTTT. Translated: CASKPGLAGGHLTDTQYF.

CDR3 nucleotide sequence: TGTGCCAGTAGTCCGGGACAGGGGGGACCGGAGACCCAGTACTTC. This translates into CASSPGQGGPETQYF. The genes are TRBV19 and TRBJ2-5, with 11 bases that match TRBD1. V shed 5 bases, J shed 5 bases, and the junction held 7 bases outside the gene matches. This CDR3 is built from 15 residues. CDR1 and CDR2 (germline): LNHDA, SQIVND (reference sequence).

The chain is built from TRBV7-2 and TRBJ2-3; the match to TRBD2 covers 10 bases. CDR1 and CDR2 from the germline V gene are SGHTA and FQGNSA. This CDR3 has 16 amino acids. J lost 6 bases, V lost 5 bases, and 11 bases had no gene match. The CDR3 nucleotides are TGTGCCAGCAGCCCCCGGAGTAGCGGGAGGAGGGATACGCAGTATTTT. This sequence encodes CASSPRSSGRRDTQYF.

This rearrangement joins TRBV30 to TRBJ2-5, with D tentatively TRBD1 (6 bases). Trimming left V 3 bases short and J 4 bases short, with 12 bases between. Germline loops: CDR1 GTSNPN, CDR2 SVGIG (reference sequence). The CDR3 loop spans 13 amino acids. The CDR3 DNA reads TGTGCCTGGAGCTCTCAGGGGCGAGAGACCCAGTACTTC. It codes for CAWSSQGRETQYF.

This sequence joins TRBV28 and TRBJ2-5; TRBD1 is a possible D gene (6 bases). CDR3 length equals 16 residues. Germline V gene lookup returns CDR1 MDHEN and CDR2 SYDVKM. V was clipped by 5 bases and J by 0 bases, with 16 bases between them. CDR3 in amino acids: CASSRGTTNYQETQYF. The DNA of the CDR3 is TGTGCCAGCAGTCGAGGGACAACTAACTACCAAGAGACCCAGTACTTC.

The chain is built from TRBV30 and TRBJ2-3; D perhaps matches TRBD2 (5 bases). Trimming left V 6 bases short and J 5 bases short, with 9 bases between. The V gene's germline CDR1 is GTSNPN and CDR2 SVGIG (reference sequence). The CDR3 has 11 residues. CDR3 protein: CACYRGDTQYF. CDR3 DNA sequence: TGTGCCTGTTATCGGGGAGATACGCAGTATTTT.

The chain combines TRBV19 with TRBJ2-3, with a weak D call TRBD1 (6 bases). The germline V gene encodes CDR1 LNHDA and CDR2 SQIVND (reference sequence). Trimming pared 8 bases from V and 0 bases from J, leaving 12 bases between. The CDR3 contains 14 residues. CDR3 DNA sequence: TGTGCCAGTCGAAGCGGACAGAGCACAGATACGCAGTATTTT. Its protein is CASRSGQSTDTQYF.

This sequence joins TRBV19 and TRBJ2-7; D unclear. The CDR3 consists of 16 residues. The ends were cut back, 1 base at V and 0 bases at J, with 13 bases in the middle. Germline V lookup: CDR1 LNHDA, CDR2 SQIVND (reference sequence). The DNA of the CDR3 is TGTGCCAGTAGTATAGTTCTTTCAAGGAGCTCCTACGAGCAGTACTTC. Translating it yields CASSIVLSRSSYEQYF. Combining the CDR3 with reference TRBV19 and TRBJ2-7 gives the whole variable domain DGGITQSPKYLFRKEGQNVTLSCEQNLNHDAMYWYRQDPGQGLRLIYYSQIVNDFQKGDIAEGYSVSREKKESFPLTVTSAQKNPTAFYLCASSIVLSRSSYEQYFGPGTRLTVT.

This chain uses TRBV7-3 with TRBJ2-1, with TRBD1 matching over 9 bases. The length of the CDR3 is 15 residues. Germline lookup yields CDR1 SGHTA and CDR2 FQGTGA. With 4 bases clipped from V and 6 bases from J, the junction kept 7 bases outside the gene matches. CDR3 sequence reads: CASSSGQGPFNEQFF. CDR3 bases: TGTGCCAGCAGCTCGGGACAGGGCCCCTTCAATGAGCAGTTCTTC.

This chain's CDR3 is CASSSLYEQYF. CDR3 nucleotide sequence: TGTGCCAGCAGTTCCCTCTACGAGCAGTACTTC. This chain connects TRBV28 to TRBJ2-7; D unresolved. Germline V gene sequence: CDR1 MDHEN, CDR2 SYDVKM. This CDR3 has 11 amino acids. Trimming took off 4 bases at V and 3 bases at J, with 4 bases between the two ends.

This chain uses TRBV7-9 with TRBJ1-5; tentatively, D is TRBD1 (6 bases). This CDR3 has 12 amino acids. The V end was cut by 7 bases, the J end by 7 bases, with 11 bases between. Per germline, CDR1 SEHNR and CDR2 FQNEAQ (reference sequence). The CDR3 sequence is CASNTGYQPQHF. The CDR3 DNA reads TGTGCCAGCAACACAGGGTACCAGCCCCAGCATTTT.

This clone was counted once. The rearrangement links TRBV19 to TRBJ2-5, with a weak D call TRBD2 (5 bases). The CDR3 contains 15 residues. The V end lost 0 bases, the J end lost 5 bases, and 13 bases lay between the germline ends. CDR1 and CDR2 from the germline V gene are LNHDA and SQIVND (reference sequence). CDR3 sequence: CASSIETVGGETQYF. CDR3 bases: TGTGCCAGTAGTATAGAGACCGTTGGAGGCGAGACCCAGTACTTC. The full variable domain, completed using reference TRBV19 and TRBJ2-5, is DGGITQSPKYLFRKEGQNVTLSCEQNLNHDAMYWYRQDPGQGLRLIYYSQIVNDFQKGDIAEGYSVSREKKESFPLTVTSAQKNPTAFYLCASSIETVGGETQYFGPGTRLLVL.

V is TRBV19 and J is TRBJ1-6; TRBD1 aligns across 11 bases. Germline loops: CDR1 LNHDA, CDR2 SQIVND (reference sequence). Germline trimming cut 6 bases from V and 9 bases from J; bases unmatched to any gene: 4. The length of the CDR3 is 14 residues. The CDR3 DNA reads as TGTGCCAGTAGCTCCGGACAGGGGGCTTCACCCCTCCACTTT. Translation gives CASSSGQGASPLHF.

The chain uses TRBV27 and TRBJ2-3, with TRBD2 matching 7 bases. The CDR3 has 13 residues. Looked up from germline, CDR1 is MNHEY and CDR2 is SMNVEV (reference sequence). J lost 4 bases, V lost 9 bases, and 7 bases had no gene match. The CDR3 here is CARKIRGADTQYF. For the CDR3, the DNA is TGTGCCAGAAAGATCCGGGGGGCAGATACGCAGTATTTT.

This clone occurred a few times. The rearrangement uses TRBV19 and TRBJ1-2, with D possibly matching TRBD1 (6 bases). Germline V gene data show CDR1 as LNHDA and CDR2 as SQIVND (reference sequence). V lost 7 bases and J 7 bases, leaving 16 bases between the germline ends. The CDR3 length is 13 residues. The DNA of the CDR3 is TGTGCCAGTATCTCCCGGCCCAGGGGTGGCTACACCTTC. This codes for CASISRPRGGYTF.

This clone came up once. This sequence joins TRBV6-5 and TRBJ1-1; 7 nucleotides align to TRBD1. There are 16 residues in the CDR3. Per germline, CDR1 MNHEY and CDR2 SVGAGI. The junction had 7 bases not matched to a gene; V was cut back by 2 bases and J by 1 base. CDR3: CASSYTGTATNTEAFF. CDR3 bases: TGTGCCAGCAGTTACACCGGGACAGCGACGAACACTGAAGCTTTCTTT.